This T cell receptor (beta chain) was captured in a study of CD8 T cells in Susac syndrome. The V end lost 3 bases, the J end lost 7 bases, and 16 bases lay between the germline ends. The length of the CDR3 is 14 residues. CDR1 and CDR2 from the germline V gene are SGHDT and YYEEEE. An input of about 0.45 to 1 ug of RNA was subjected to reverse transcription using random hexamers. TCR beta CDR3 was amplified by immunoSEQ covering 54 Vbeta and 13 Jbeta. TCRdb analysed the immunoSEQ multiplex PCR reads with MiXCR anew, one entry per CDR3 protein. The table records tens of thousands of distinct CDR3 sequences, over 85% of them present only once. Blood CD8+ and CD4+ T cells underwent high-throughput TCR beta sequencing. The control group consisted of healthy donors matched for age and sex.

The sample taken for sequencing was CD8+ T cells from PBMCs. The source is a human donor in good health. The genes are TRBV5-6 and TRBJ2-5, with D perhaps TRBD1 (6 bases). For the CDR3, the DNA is TGTGCCAGCAGCTACGGGACACTGGATGGGACCCAGTACTTC. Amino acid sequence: CASSYGTLDGTQYF. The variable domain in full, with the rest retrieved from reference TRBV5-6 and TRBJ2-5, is DAGVTQSPTHLIKTRGQQVTLRCSPKSGHDTVSWYQQALGQGPQFIFQYYEEEERQRGNFPDRFSGHQFPNYSSELNVNALLLGDSALYLCASSYGTLDGTQYFGPGTRLLVL.